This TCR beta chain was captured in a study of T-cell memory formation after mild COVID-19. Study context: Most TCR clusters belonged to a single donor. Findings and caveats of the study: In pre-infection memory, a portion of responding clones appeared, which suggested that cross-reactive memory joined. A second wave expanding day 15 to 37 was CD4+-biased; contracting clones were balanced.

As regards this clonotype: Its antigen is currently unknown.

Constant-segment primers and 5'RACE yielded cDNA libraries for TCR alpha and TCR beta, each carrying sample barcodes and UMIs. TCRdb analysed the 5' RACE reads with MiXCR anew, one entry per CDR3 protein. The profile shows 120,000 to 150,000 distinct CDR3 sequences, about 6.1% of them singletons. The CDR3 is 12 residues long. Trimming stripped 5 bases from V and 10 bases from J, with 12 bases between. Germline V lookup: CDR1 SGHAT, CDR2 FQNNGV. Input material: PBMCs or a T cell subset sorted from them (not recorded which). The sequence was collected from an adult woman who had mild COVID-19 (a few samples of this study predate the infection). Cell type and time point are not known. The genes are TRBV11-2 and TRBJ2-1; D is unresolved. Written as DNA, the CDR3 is TGTGCCAGCAGCACCCTCCTGTGGGAGCAGTTCTTC. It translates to CASSTLLWEQFF.